This is a list of T cell receptor beta chains from one sample in a study of blood T cells in healthy people across ages. TCRdb reanalysed the 5' RACE reads using MiXCR and keeps one entry per CDR3 protein. The sample contains about 1.4 million distinct CDR3 sequences, approximately 59% of which appear only once. The specimen sequenced was blood. Receptors originate from a man between 18 and 29 years old in good health. The CDR3 runs from the conserved cysteine through the conserved F or W. The order of the fields is J gene, V gene, CDR3 protein.

j_call: TRBJ2-5
v_call: TRBV4-2
cdr3_aa: CASSQEPGLPGETQYF

j_call: TRBJ2-1
v_call: TRBV7-9
cdr3_aa: CASSPLADAYNEQFF

j_call: TRBJ2-5
v_call: TRBV11-2
cdr3_aa: CASSSWDSRQYF

j_call: -
v_call: TRBV7-9
cdr3_aa: CASSSGRNTYEQYF

j_call: TRBJ2-1
v_call: TRBV5-6
cdr3_aa: CASSVRIGDDEQFF

j_call: TRBJ2-7
v_call: TRBV20-1
cdr3_aa: CSARDRGRANYEQYF

j_call: TRBJ1-2
v_call: TRBV4-1
cdr3_aa: CASSPGVPYGYTF

j_call: TRBJ2-1
v_call: TRBV7-9
cdr3_aa: CASSLIGGLNNEQFF

j_call: -
v_call: TRBV27
cdr3_aa: CASSSGLAGGLYEQYF

j_call: TRBJ1-6
v_call: TRBV28
cdr3_aa: CASSWDSPLHF

j_call: TRBJ2-5
v_call: TRBV7-9
cdr3_aa: CASSLEPNQYF

j_call: TRBJ1-1
v_call: TRBV29-1
cdr3_aa: CSAGVYTEAFF

j_call: TRBJ2-7
v_call: TRBV12-3/TRBV12-4
cdr3_aa: CASRAVGQGAYEQYF

j_call: TRBJ2-1
v_call: TRBV20-1
cdr3_aa: CSARDNRRHVHEQFF

j_call: TRBJ2-1
v_call: TRBV10-3
cdr3_aa: CAISVPGGRTDSNEQFF

j_call: TRBJ1-5
v_call: TRBV20-1
cdr3_aa: CSARTTGESAQHF

j_call: TRBJ1-1
v_call: TRBV5-1
cdr3_aa: CASSLDFEAFF

j_call: TRBJ2-3
v_call: TRBV27
cdr3_aa: CASSPLAGDGPDTQYF

j_call: TRBJ2-2
v_call: TRBV27
cdr3_aa: CASSLDLPGELFF

j_call: TRBJ2-3
v_call: TRBV9
cdr3_aa: CASSVDWGSTDTQYF

j_call: TRBJ2-7
v_call: TRBV5-6
cdr3_aa: CASSLIDRESYEQYF

j_call: TRBJ1-2
v_call: TRBV12-3/TRBV12-4
cdr3_aa: CASRATETFYGYTF

j_call: TRBJ2-7
v_call: TRBV4-1
cdr3_aa: CASSQDSGTSGSINSYEQYF

j_call: TRBJ2-1
v_call: TRBV25-1
cdr3_aa: CASSEWQGAYNEQFF

j_call: TRBJ2-5
v_call: TRBV20-1
cdr3_aa: CSAPPRAEAQETQYF

j_call: TRBJ2-5
v_call: TRBV10-3
cdr3_aa: CAISGGRIREQYF

j_call: TRBJ1-2
v_call: TRBV6-5
cdr3_aa: CASRTGTGNYGYTF

j_call: TRBJ2-4
v_call: TRBV2
cdr3_aa: CASSENWVAKNIQYF

j_call: TRBJ2-2
v_call: TRBV29-1
cdr3_aa: CSVDASGGVGTGELFF

j_call: TRBJ2-7
v_call: TRBV4-1
cdr3_aa: CASSQEQHRSYEQYF

j_call: TRBJ2-1
v_call: TRBV6-2/TRBV6-3
cdr3_aa: CASSYSSSFSHNEQFF

j_call: TRBJ2-3
v_call: TRBV18
cdr3_aa: CASSPLGVRFTDTQYF

j_call: TRBJ2-5
v_call: TRBV27
cdr3_aa: CASKLRIIQETQYF

j_call: TRBJ1-1
v_call: TRBV12-3/TRBV12-4
cdr3_aa: CASSVNSANTEAFF

j_call: TRBJ2-4
v_call: TRBV15
cdr3_aa: CATSRGTSDIQYF

j_call: TRBJ2-5
v_call: TRBV20-1
cdr3_aa: CSARDEAGLGQETQYF

j_call: TRBJ2-1
v_call: TRBV29-1
cdr3_aa: CSVETSYNEQFF

j_call: TRBJ2-3
v_call: TRBV27
cdr3_aa: CASSSLGQGVSDTQYF

j_call: TRBJ2-3
v_call: TRBV13
cdr3_aa: CASSLVSGVVDTQYF

j_call: TRBJ2-3
v_call: TRBV14
cdr3_aa: CASSRTSGGHPDPQYF

j_call: TRBJ2-1
v_call: TRBV7-9
cdr3_aa: CASSLVRAGHEQFF

j_call: TRBJ1-5
v_call: TRBV10-3
cdr3_aa: CASSAIRVDQPQHF

j_call: TRBJ2-7
v_call: TRBV4-2
cdr3_aa: CASSPASGSSYEQYF

j_call: TRBJ1-2
v_call: TRBV2
cdr3_aa: CASSEAEWDRDGYTF

j_call: TRBJ2-7
v_call: TRBV27
cdr3_aa: CASSRLGGRGPYEQYF

j_call: TRBJ2-1
v_call: TRBV3-1
cdr3_aa: CASSQRLAGEQFF

j_call: TRBJ2-7
v_call: TRBV13
cdr3_aa: CASSLEGQGHYEQYF

j_call: TRBJ2-7
v_call: TRBV7-2
cdr3_aa: CASSHRTGTSYEQYF

j_call: TRBJ2-7
v_call: TRBV4-3
cdr3_aa: CASSQVFSGGGPNEQYF

j_call: -
v_call: TRBV2
cdr3_aa: CASRQGQYEQYF

j_call: TRBJ2-1
v_call: TRBV7-9
cdr3_aa: CASSLSRLAGALNEQFF

j_call: TRBJ2-3
v_call: TRBV12-3/TRBV12-4
cdr3_aa: CASSLTFWAGDKDTQYF